The 9 T cell receptor beta chains given below trace back to one sample, sequenced in a study of shared clonotypes between healthy human individuals. Generated by immunoSEQ multiplex PCR, the TCRdb table keeps only in-frame clones and is missing some. The table has around 2,100,000 clones, about 94% seen once; the top ten hold roughly 1.2%. Terminally differentiated effector memory CD45RA+ cells were excluded by CCR7 positive selection of CD45RO-negative cells. Material: naive CD8+ T cells sorted from blood. These receptors were collected from a man between 18 and 29 years old in good health.

The chain couples TRBV7-9 to TRBJ1-1, with 7 bases identical to TRBD1. V was clipped by 3 bases and J by 0 bases; unmatched bases: 4. Germline values: CDR1 SEHNR, CDR2 FQNEAQ (reference sequence). This CDR3 comprises 15 residues. The CDR3 protein is CASSFGQVMNTEAFF. As DNA, the CDR3 is TGTGCCAGCAGCTTTGGACAGGTGATGAACACTGAAGCTTTCTTT. Filled out from reference TRBV7-9 and TRBJ1-1, the complete variable domain reads DTGVSQNPRHKITKRGQNVTFRCDPISEHNRLYWYRQTLGQGPEFLTYFQNEAQLEKSRLLSDRFSAERPKGSFSTLEIQRTEQGDSAMYLCASSFGQVMNTEAFFGQGTRLTVV.

This chain joins TRBV11-2 and TRBJ2-1, with D possibly being TRBD1 or TRBD2 (5 bases each). Trimming removed 0 bases at V and 8 bases at J, with 14 bases between. Looked up from germline, CDR1 is SGHAT and CDR2 is FQNNGV. The CDR3 runs to 15 residues. CDR3 bases: TGTGCCAGCAGCTTAGATCTTGGGGGAACCCATGAGCAGTTCTTC. Its translation: CASSLDLGGTHEQFF.

This rearrangement joins TRBV7-2 to TRBJ1-6; the D gene is possibly TRBD1 (5 bases). Germline CDR1 is SGHTA and CDR2 is FQGNSA. This CDR3 is built from 16 residues. Trimming removed 5 bases from V and 5 bases from J, with 16 bases in between. CDR3 sequence reads: CASSPPRRGNNSPLHF. CDR3 bases: TGTGCCAGCAGCCCCCCCCGGAGGGGAAATAATTCACCCCTCCACTTT.

The chain links TRBV2 to TRBJ2-1; D remains unclear. Trimming left V 3 bases short and J 7 bases short, with 10 bases between. Germline values: CDR1 SNHLY, CDR2 FYNNEI. The CDR3 has 13 residues. Here the CDR3 DNA reads TGTGCCAGCAGTGAGGCCAGTGTAAATGAGCAGTTCTTC. It encodes CASSEASVNEQFF.

Concerning this clone: The same CDR3 is also encoded by other DNA sequences in this sample. This rearrangement joins TRBV2 to TRBJ2-1; 12 nucleotides match TRBD2. The CDR3 is made up of 15 amino acids. J lost 4 bases, V lost 5 bases, and 3 bases had no gene match. Germline CDR1 reads SNHLY; CDR2 reads FYNNEI. The CDR3 bases are TGTGCCAGCAGTCCTAGCGGGGGGGCGTACAATGAGCAGTTCTTC. As protein: CASSPSGGAYNEQFF.

The rearrangement joins TRBV19 to TRBJ2-7, with TRBD1 identical over 8 bases. CDR3 size: 17 residues. Germline-derived CDR1 and CDR2 are LNHDA and SQIVND (reference sequence). V lost 5 bases to trimming and J lost 4 bases; unmatched junction nucleotides: 16. The CDR3 here is CASSPRTGIRIGYEQYF. The CDR3 DNA reads TGTGCCAGTAGTCCGCGGACAGGGATCAGGATCGGTTACGAGCAGTACTTC.

This chain uses TRBV13 with TRBJ1-2, with 7 bases identical to TRBD1. Germline V gene lookup returns CDR1 PRHDT and CDR2 FYEKMQ (reference sequence). V gave up 0 bases and J gave up 3 bases; unmatched junction bases: 1. The CDR3 consists of 14 residues. CDR3: CASSLGRGHYGYTF. The DNA for the CDR3 is TGTGCCAGCAGCTTAGGGAGGGGGCACTATGGCTACACCTTC.

DNA of the CDR3: TGTGCCAGCAGTGAAGGATCGAACACTGAAGCTTTCTTT. It encodes CASSEGSNTEAFF. The V and J genes are TRBV25-1 and TRBJ1-1; D remains ambiguous. CDR3 length equals 13 residues. Looked up from germline, CDR1 is MGHDK and CDR2 is SYGVNS. Trimming left V 2 bases short and J 1 base short, with 5 bases between. The full variable domain, with the rest looked up from reference TRBV25-1 and TRBJ1-1, is EADIYQTPRYLVIGTGKKITLECSQTMGHDKMYWYQQDPGMELHLIHYSYGVNSTEKGDLSSESTVSRIRTEHFPLTLESARPSHTSQYLCASSEGSNTEAFFGQGTRLTVV.

The V gene is TRBV5-6, the J gene TRBJ1-2; 10 bases match TRBD1. V lost 5 bases, J lost 4 bases, and 11 bases stayed unmatched. CDR3 length: 16 residues. Germline V gene sequence: CDR1 SGHDT, CDR2 YYEEEE. The CDR3 coding sequence is TGTGCCAGCAGTGAAGGGACAGGGGAAGAATTCTATGGCTACACCTTC. Protein: CASSEGTGEEFYGYTF.